The rows below give T cell receptor beta chains drawn from one sample of a study of CD8 T cells in ankylosing spondylitis. TCRdb independently ran MiXCR on the 5' RACE reads; one entry per CDR3 protein. The sample shows 650,000 to 800,000 distinct CDR3 sequences, roughly 19% of them seen only once. Specimen: blood, either unsorted or a sorted T cell fraction (not recorded which). The receptors were gathered from a male donor with ankylosing spondylitis. The conserved cysteine and the conserved F or W are not part of the CDR3 here. Each record gives: V gene, CDR3 protein.

TRBV10-3 | AISESGLAGTGETQY
TRBV12-3/TRBV12-4 | ASSLSPGQGSEKLF
TRBV5-6 | ASSSAVTDTQY
TRBV29-1 | SVSPDGERWL
TRBV12-3/TRBV12-4 | ASSLTGRSEKLF
TRBV19 | ASSPMSGAETEAF
TRBV13 | ASSAGTAGANVLT
TRBV15 | ATSRSREGNTEAF
TRBV12-3/TRBV12-4 | ASSPRVATNEKLF
TRBV5-6 | ASSLVGQNNEQF
TRBV6-2/TRBV6-3 | ASSYSMEAVTDTQY
TRBV28 | ASSLWRNQETQY
TRBV9 | ASSAQGASNQPQH
TRBV28 | ASSGLTGTHQPQH
TRBV27 | ASSYSTGQTRGEAF
TRBV12-3/TRBV12-4 | ASRDRGDIYGYT
TRBV3-1 | ASSLTPRAGYT
TRBV15 | ATSRDGEKLF
TRBV12-3/TRBV12-4 | ASSLTSGSLETQY
TRBV5-1 | ASSLGFSAYEQY
TRBV5-1 | ASSFFPLT
TRBV7-6 | ASSHVEDTQY
TRBV4-1 | ASSQVGRNKNIQY
TRBV4-2 | ASSQDVPSSGVSGANVLT